This TCR beta chain was sequenced for a study of regulatory T cells in long-lasting Graves disease. This clonotype occurred a few times. Arm-PCR of CDR3 regions with iRepertoire HTBI primers generated TCR beta libraries. As handled by the study authors: Identified segments across samples numbered 60 or so TRBV and about 15 TRBJ. TCRdb reanalysed the multiplex PCR reads using MiXCR and keeps one entry per CDR3 protein. TCRdb, not the authors, supplied the V and J calls. Found here are approximately 470,000 distinct CDR3 sequences, more than 20% of them singletons; the top ten hold roughly 8%. V was clipped by 4 bases and J by 7 bases, with 7 bases between them. Germline V gene sequence: CDR1 WNHNN, CDR2 SYGVQD (reference sequence). The CDR3 spans 12 residues. The sample's time point: persistent/refractory GD, antithyroid drugs over 5 years with positive TRAb. Scientists built the TCR library using RNA that was extracted from PBMCs.

This clonotype was obtained from a female donor with Graves disease. The specimen was peripheral blood mononuclear cells (PBMCs), collected when the disease was refractory, from a patient treated with antithyroid drugs. The chain recombines TRBV10-1 with TRBJ2-2; no clear D. CDR3 protein: CASSVPSGELFF. CDR3 DNA: TGCGCCAGCAGTGTTCCCAGCGGGGAGCTGTTTTTT.